This TCR beta chain was recovered during a study of radiotherapy plus CTLA-4 blockade in lung cancer. Study as a whole: Around 18% of enrolled patients responded objectively, and approximately 30% had disease control.

Only one count was recorded for this clone. The CDR3 has 13 residues. V lost 5 bases, J lost 1 base, and 6 bases lay in between. Germline V gene sequence: CDR1 MGHDK, CDR2 SYGVNS. Clones were sequenced by immunoSEQ multiplex PCR, and TCRdb holds only the in-frame ones, with some missing. Of tens of thousands of clones in the sample, over 70% were seen once. The TCR comes from a human donor with non-small cell lung cancer who had a partial response to radiotherapy plus ipilimumab. Some clones in this sample may be carry-over from other donors' samples. The chain recombines TRBV25-1 with TRBJ1-3, with TRBD1 as a possible D gene (5 bases). Sequencing used peripheral blood, obtained from a patient treated with radiotherapy plus ipilimumab. CDR3 loop: CASSRGSGNTIYF. The DNA of the CDR3 is TGTGCCAGCAGTCGGGGGTCTGGAAACACCATATATTTT.